Listed here are 7 T cell receptor beta chains from one sample, sequenced in a study of Ad26.COV2.S vaccination and SARS-CoV-2 variants. Treatment of the sample: some 20 received Ad26.COV2.S at low or high dose, single or two shots; roughly five received placebo; per-sample allocation not given. Samples were taken on day 63 after the first vaccine or placebo injection. TCRdb keeps only in-frame clones here, not all; method: immunoSEQ multiplex PCR. The table shows over 350,000 clones, with about 85% occurring only once. The specimen was peripheral blood, collected in a trial of Ad26.COV2.S vaccine versus placebo. The receptors stem from a person aged 18 to 59 who received the Ad26.COV2.S COVID-19 vaccine or a placebo.

CDR3 sequence: CASSEMRRYEQYF. The CDR3 region has the DNA TGTGCCAGCAGTGAAATGCGCCGCTACGAGCAGTACTTC. This chain joins TRBV2 and TRBJ2-7; D remains ambiguous. Trimming left V 2 bases short and J 3 bases short, with 8 bases between. The CDR3 is made up of 13 amino acids. In germline, CDR1 is SNHLY, CDR2 FYNNEI.

This chain uses TRBV6-5 with TRBJ1-1; 8 positions agree with TRBD1. The CDR3 contains 13 residues. Trimming removed 6 bases from V and 4 bases from J; junction bases left unmatched: 4. Germline assignment: CDR1 MNHEY and CDR2 SVGAGI. CDR3 nucleotide sequence: TGTGCCAGCAGGGACAGGGCTGGCACTGAAGCTTTCTTT. Encoded protein: CASRDRAGTEAFF.

CDR3 nucleotide sequence: TGCGCCAGCAGCCAAGATTGGATGCGGGGCCGCTCTGGGGCCAACGTCCTGACTTTC. It specifies CASSQDWMRGRSGANVLTF. V and J are TRBV4-1 and TRBJ2-6, with D possibly being TRBD2 (6 bases). Trimming shortened V by 0 bases and J by 0 bases, and 15 bases separated the two germline ends. Germline loops: CDR1 MGHRA, CDR2 YSYEKL. The CDR3 runs 19 residues.

The chain combines TRBV7-2 with TRBJ2-7; no definite D call. CDR3 length equals 13 residues. Trimming shortened V by 1 base and J by 4 bases, and 8 bases separated the two germline ends. Germline V gene data show CDR1 as SGHTA and CDR2 as FQGNSA. CDR3 sequence reads: CASSLGRAYEQYF. The DNA for the CDR3 is TGTGCCAGCAGCTTAGGTAGGGCATACGAGCAGTACTTC. Complete variable domain (other parts from reference TRBV7-2 and TRBJ2-7): GAGVSQSPSNKVTEKGKDVELRCDPISGHTALYWYRQSLGQGLEFLIYFQGNSAPDKSGLPSDRFSAERTGGSVSTLTIQRTQQEDSAVYLCASSLGRAYEQYFGPGTRLTVT.

The chain has TRBV23-1 and TRBJ2-3, with D hard to call. TRBV23-1 falls under the ORF class, with uncertain function. The V gene lost 0 bases and the J gene lost 2 bases, with 6 bases spanning the gap. The CDR3 extends over 14 amino acids. The CDR3 sequence: CASSQSVSTDTQYF. Here the CDR3 DNA reads TGCGCCAGCAGTCAATCCGTGTCCACAGATACGCAGTATTTT.

This chain connects TRBV18 to TRBJ2-5; 7 bases map to TRBD1. There are 14 residues in the CDR3. Per germline, CDR1 KGHSH and CDR2 LQKENI. V lost 3 bases, J lost 4 bases, and 5 bases stayed unmatched. The CDR3 DNA reads TGTGCCAGCTCACCTGACAGGGCTGGAGAGACCCAGTACTTC. It is translated as CASSPDRAGETQYF.

This chain connects TRBV5-6 to TRBJ1-5; D unresolved. CDR3 size: 16 residues. Trimming shortened V by 2 bases and J by 2 bases, and 14 bases separated the two germline ends. Germline V gives CDR1 SGHDT, CDR2 YYEEEE. The CDR3 DNA follows: TGTGCCAGCAGCTTACGCCTGGGGTATGGCAATCAGCCCCAGCATTTT. Amino acid sequence: CASSLRLGYGNQPQHF.